This is a list of T cell receptor beta chains from one sample in a study of blood T cells in healthy people across ages. TCRdb itself ran the 5' RACE reads through MiXCR, one entry per CDR3 protein. The profile shows 1.5 million to 2 million distinct CDR3 sequences, 30% to 40% of them singletons. Input material: blood. Every receptor here comes from a human donor in good health. Each CDR3 is given with its conserved first and last residue. D genes are given only for firm matches. Rows give clone size only sometimes, using once, few, many, or a class for an expanded clone.

length	size	V	J	D	DNA	CDR3
15	NA	TRBV3-1	TRBJ2-1	NA	TGTGCCAGCAGCCAAGATCCTAGGACCTACAATGAGCAGTTCTTC	CASSQDPRTYNEQFF
14	NA	TRBV6-2/TRBV6-3	TRBJ2-7	NA	TGTGCCAGCATTCAGCCGAGGGATAACTACGAGCAGTACTTC	CASIQPRDNYEQYF
15	NA	TRBV28	TRBJ2-5	TRBD2	TGTGCCAGCAGGGAAGCGGGGGGGCCCGAGGAGACCCAGTACTTC	CASREAGGPEETQYF
13	NA	TRBV6-6	TRBJ1-1	NA	TGTGCCAGCACCAGAGGGGGGGGGAGTAGGGCTTTCTTT	CASTRGGGSRAFF
14	NA	TRBV7-2	TRBJ1-2	NA	TGTGCCAGCAGCTTCCCCGCGACTTACTATGGCTACACCTTC	CASSFPATYYGYTF
15	NA	TRBV6-1	TRBJ1-2	NA	TGTGCCAGCAGTGAAGGGGACCCCTTTAACTATGGCTACACCTTC	CASSEGDPFNYGYTF
13	NA	TRBV12-3/TRBV12-4	TRBJ1-4	NA	TGTGCCAGCAGTTTAGGGGCGGCGGGAAAACTGTTTTTT	CASSLGAAGKLFF
15	NA	TRBV7-2	TRBJ2-3	NA	TGTGCCAGCAGTTCTAGCGTAACTAGCACAGATACGCAGTATTTT	CASSSSVTSTDTQYF
16	NA	TRBV5-1	TRBJ1-1	TRBD1	TGCGCCAGCAGCATGACAGGGGGCATGATGAACACTGAAGCTTTCTTT	CASSMTGGMMNTEAFF
15	NA	TRBV20-1	TRBJ1-5	TRBD1	TGCAGTGCTAATCATGTGGGACAGGGGCAGGGGCCCCAGCATTTT	CSANHVGQGQGPQHF
17	NA	TRBV4-3	TRBJ1-1	NA	TGCGCCAGCAGCCCGAGAACTATAAGGAAACGGAACACTGAAGCTTTCTTT	CASSPRTIRKRNTEAFF
13	few	TRBV15	TRBJ2-7	NA	TGTGCCTCCTCAACAAAAGGCCCCTACGAGCAGTACTTC	CASSTKGPYEQYF
14	NA	TRBV5-1	TRBJ1-2	TRBD1	TGCGCCAGCAGCGTGGACAGGGTTGGCTATGGCTACACCTTC	CASSVDRVGYGYTF
13	NA	TRBV20-1	TRBJ2-1	NA	TGCAGTGCTAGAGATCCGGGGATTAGTGAGCAGTTCTTC	CSARDPGISEQFF
13	NA	TRBV6-1	TRBJ2-3	NA	TGTGCCAGCAGTGCCGACAGTCCAAATACGCAGTATTTT	CASSADSPNTQYF
16	NA	TRBV12-3/TRBV12-4	TRBJ2-7	NA	TGTACCAGCAGTTTAGGGCGACAGGATTTAACCTACGAGCAGTACTTC	CTSSLGRQDLTYEQYF
17	NA	TRBV6-2/TRBV6-3	TRBJ2-1	TRBD2	TGTGCCAGCACCAGACGACTAGCGGGGAACACCTACAATGAGCAGTTCTTC	CASTRRLAGNTYNEQFF
15	NA	TRBV3-1	TRBJ2-5	NA	TGTGCCAGCAGCCAAGATGGGCAGAACCAAGAGACCCAGTACTTC	CASSQDGQNQETQYF
13	NA	TRBV7-8	TRBJ1-4	NA	TGTGCCAGCAGCTTTAGACAGGAGGAAAAACTGTTTTTT	CASSFRQEEKLFF
16	NA	TRBV5-6	TRBJ2-4	NA	TGTGCCAGCAGCTTGGTGTTTTGGGGGGTACACAATGAGCAGTACTTC	CASSLVFWGVHNEQYF
16	few	TRBV4-3	TRBJ2-7	NA	TGCGCCAGCAGCCAACAACTTATGCTGGAGTCCTACGAGCAGTACTTC	CASSQQLMLESYEQYF
14	NA	TRBV29-1	TRBJ2-5	NA	TGCGGCGTTGATCGTGGGGGTTCCTACAATGAGCAGTACTTC	CGVDRGGSYNEQYF
11	many	TRBV29-1	TRBJ2-1	NA	TGCAGCGTTGAAGAGGGCAATGAGCAGTTCTTC	CSVEEGNEQFF
16	NA	TRBV20-1	TRBJ2-7	TRBD1	TGCAGTGCTAGGGGTAACCAGGGACAGGGCTACTACGAGCAGTACTTC	CSARGNQGQGYYEQYF
16	NA	TRBV11-2	TRBJ2-1	TRBD1	TGTGCCAGCAGCCTGCAATGGACAGGGGTATTCTACGAGCAGTTCTTC	CASSLQWTGVFYEQFF
15	once	TRBV7-2	TRBJ2-7	TRBD1	TGTGTCAGCAGCAAGACAGGGGGTTCGGTCTACGAGCAGTACTTC	CVSSKTGGSVYEQYF
15	many	TRBV3-1	TRBJ2-1	TRBD2	TGTGCCAGCAGTGCTCTAGCGGGGGGTTACAATGAGCAGTTCTTC	CASSALAGGYNEQFF
15	NA	TRBV6-5	TRBJ2-1	TRBD1	TGTGCCAGCAGCTATAAAACAGGGGTAAACAATGAGCAGTTCTTC	CASSYKTGVNNEQFF
13	NA	TRBV29-1	TRBJ2-7	TRBD1	TGCAGCGTCGGACAGGGATTGAAGAACGAGCAGTACTTC	CSVGQGLKNEQYF
18	few	TRBV6-2/TRBV6-3	TRBJ2-4	NA	TGTGCCAGCAGGGCCACCTTGGGTCGGCAGTTAGCCAAAAACATTCAGTACTTC	CASRATLGRQLAKNIQYF
17	few	TRBV6-5	TRBJ2-5	NA	TGTGCCAGCAGTTACTCATGGATGTGGGGGGCTCAAGAGACCCAGTACTTC	CASSYSWMWGAQETQYF
13	few	TRBV20-1	TRBJ2-5	TRBD2	TGCAGTGCTTGCGAGACGCGGGAGGAGACCCAGTACTTC	CSACETREETQYF
14	many	TRBV6-5	TRBJ2-7	NA	TGTGCCAGCAGTTACTCTCTTAGCTCCTACGAGCAGTACTTC	CASSYSLSSYEQYF
15	NA	TRBV27	TRBJ2-1	NA	TGTGCCAGCAGTTTATTCCCCGGGGGAGACAATGAGCAGTTCTTC	CASSLFPGGDNEQFF
16	NA	TRBV7-2	TRBJ2-1	TRBD2	TGTGCCAGCAGCTTAAGGGGGACTAGCGGGGGCAATGAGCAGTTCTTC	CASSLRGTSGGNEQFF
17	few	TRBV6-2/TRBV6-3	TRBJ2-1	NA	TGTGCCAGCAGTTACAATTCTCGGTCGGGCCTATACAATGAGCAGTTCTTC	CASSYNSRSGLYNEQFF
13	NA	TRBV29-1	TRBJ1-3	NA	TGCAGCGTTAAGATTTCCTCTGGAAACACCATATATTTT	CSVKISSGNTIYF
16	NA	TRBV7-8	TRBJ2-3	TRBD2	TGTGCCAGCAGCCCCCTAGCGGGGGGGGGTCCAGATACGCAGTATTTT	CASSPLAGGGPDTQYF
12	NA	TRBV10-3	TRBJ1-2	TRBD1	TGTGCCATCACCGGAAGGGACAGGGGCTACACCTTC	CAITGRDRGYTF
14	NA	TRBV20-1	TRBJ2-1	NA	TGCAGTGTCAGGGGTGGGAGATTGTACAATGAGCAGTTCTTC	CSVRGGRLYNEQFF
14	once	TRBV20-1	TRBJ1-1	NA	TGCAGTGCTAGAAAAAACGCAGGTGGCACTGAAGCTTTCTTT	CSARKNAGGTEAFF
16	NA	TRBV7-6	TRBJ1-6	NA	TGTGCCAGCAGCTTAGGCAGTCAGGGTACCAATTCACCCCTCCACTTT	CASSLGSQGTNSPLHF
13	NA	TRBV25-1	TRBJ1-1	NA	TGTGCCAGCAGTCGACAGAAGTACACTGAAGCTTTCTTT	CASSRQKYTEAFF
17	few	TRBV6-1	TRBJ2-3	TRBD2	TGTGCCAGCAGCCGCCCCCTTACGGGGGGGGGCACAGATACGCAGTATTTT	CASSRPLTGGGTDTQYF
16	once	TRBV20-1	TRBJ2-3	TRBD2	TGCAGTGCTAGACCACTCGGACTAGCGGTCACAGATACGCAGTATTTT	CSARPLGLAVTDTQYF
17	few	TRBV11-1	TRBJ2-1	TRBD2	TGTGCCAGCAGCTTCCGACTAGCGGGGGACCCGAACAATGAGCAGTTCTTC	CASSFRLAGDPNNEQFF
14	NA	TRBV5-1	TRBJ2-7	TRBD1	TGCGCCAGCCAGAGGGCAGGGGGCAACGGCGAGCAGTACTTC	CASQRAGGNGEQYF
16	few	TRBV4-3	TRBJ2-1	TRBD2	TGCGCCAGCAGCCTTATATTGGGGGGGACCTACAATGAGCAGTTCTTC	CASSLILGGTYNEQFF
14	few	TRBV6-1	TRBJ1-1	TRBD1	TGTGCCAGCAGTGATGTAGGGGGGACAGAAGAAGCTTTCTTT	CASSDVGGTEEAFF
13	NA	TRBV5-1	TRBJ2-5	NA	TGCGCCAGCAGCACAACCTCCAGAGAGACCCAGTACTTC	CASSTTSRETQYF
13	NA	TRBV6-5	TRBJ1-5	NA	TGTGCCAGCAGACCGAATAGCAATCAGCCCCAGCATTTT	CASRPNSNQPQHF
15	few	TRBV20-1	TRBJ1-6	TRBD1	TGCAGCACAGCAGCAATCGACAGGGTAAAGTCACCCCTCCACTTT	CSTAAIDRVKSPLHF
17	NA	TRBV6-5	TRBJ1-6	TRBD1	TGTGCCAGCAGTTACTTGTTCGGGACAGGGGAGCATTCACCCCTCCACTTT	CASSYLFGTGEHSPLHF
15	NA	TRBV7-2	TRBJ2-5	NA	TGTGCCAGCAGCTTAGATCTTTGGGCGGTTGAGACCCAGTACTTC	CASSLDLWAVETQYF